This entry is about one T cell receptor (beta chain). These data come from a study of blood T cell repertoires in COVID-19. TCRdb's table, derived via immunoSEQ multiplex PCR, lists solely in-frame clones and lacks some. Of 95,000 to 150,000 clones listed, around 84% are singletons. The material sequenced was PBMCs or T cells enriched from blood (not recorded which). The TCR sequence derives from a woman aged 25-40 years who had recovered from COVID-19.

The CDR3 sequence: CASSITQGAYEQYF. As DNA, the CDR3 is TGTGCCAGTAGTATCACACAGGGGGCCTACGAGCAGTACTTC. This sequence joins TRBV19 and TRBJ2-7, with 8 bases fitting TRBD1. The germline V gene encodes CDR1 LNHDA and CDR2 SQIVND (reference sequence). The CDR3 is made up of 14 amino acids. V gave up 3 bases and J gave up 2 bases; unmatched junction bases: 3. The variable domain in full, with the rest retrieved from reference TRBV19 and TRBJ2-7, is DGGITQSPKYLFRKEGQNVTLSCEQNLNHDAMYWYRQDPGQGLRLIYYSQIVNDFQKGDIAEGYSVSREKKESFPLTVTSAQKNPTAFYLCASSITQGAYEQYFGPGTRLTVT.